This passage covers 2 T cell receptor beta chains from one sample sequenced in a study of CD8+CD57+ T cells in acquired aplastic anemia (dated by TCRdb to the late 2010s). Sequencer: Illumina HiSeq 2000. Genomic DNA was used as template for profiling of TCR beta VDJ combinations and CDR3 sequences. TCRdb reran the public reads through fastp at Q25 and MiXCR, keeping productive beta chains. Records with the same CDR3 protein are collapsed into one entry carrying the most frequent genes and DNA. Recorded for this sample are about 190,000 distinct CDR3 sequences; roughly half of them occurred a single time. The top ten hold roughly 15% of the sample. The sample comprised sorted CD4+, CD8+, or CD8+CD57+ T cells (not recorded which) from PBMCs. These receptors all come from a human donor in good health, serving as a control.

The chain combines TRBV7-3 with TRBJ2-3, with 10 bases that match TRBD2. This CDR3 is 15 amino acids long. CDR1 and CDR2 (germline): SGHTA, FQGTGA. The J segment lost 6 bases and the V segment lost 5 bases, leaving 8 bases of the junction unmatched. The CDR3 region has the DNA TGTGCCAGCAGCAAAAGGTCGGGACTAGCGGATACGCAGTATTTT. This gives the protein CASSKRSGLADTQYF.

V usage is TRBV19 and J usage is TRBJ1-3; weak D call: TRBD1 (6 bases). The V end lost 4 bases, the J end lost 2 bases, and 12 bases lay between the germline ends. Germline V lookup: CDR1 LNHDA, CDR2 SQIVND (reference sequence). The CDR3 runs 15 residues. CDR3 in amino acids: CASSTTGSPGNTIYF. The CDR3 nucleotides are TGTGCCAGTAGTACCACAGGGTCCCCTGGAAACACCATATATTTT. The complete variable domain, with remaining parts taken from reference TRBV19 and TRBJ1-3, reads DGGITQSPKYLFRKEGQNVTLSCEQNLNHDAMYWYRQDPGQGLRLIYYSQIVNDFQKGDIAEGYSVSREKKESFPLTVTSAQKNPTAFYLCASSTTGSPGNTIYFGEGSWLTVV.